Below, one T cell receptor (beta chain) is given with its context. These data come from a study of blood T cell repertoires in COVID-19. As for the study in general: Specimens from acute and convalescent COVID-19 originated in the United States, Italy and Spain. PBMCs, B-cell-depleted T cells, or T cells provided the cDNA or gDNA that made up the material.

The CDR3 is 14 residues long. V gave up 4 bases and J gave up 4 bases, with 12 bases separating them. Germline V CDR1 and CDR2: SGHNT, YYREEE (reference sequence). The table came from immunoSEQ multiplex PCR; TCRdb's copy has only in-frame clones and leaves some out. The sample carries approximately 45,000 clones, 83% recorded once. The sample consisted of peripheral blood. The chain employs TRBV5-4 and TRBJ1-5, with D unresolved. This receptor was identified in a woman aged 80 or older with acute or convalescent COVID-19. DNA of the CDR3: TGTGCCAGCAGCCTCGCGGGTTTTAATCAGCCCCAGCATTTT. Protein sequence: CASSLAGFNQPQHF.